Listed below are T cell receptor beta chains from one sample, sequenced in a study of T-cell reconstitution after alpha-beta-depleted transplantation in children. Each CDR3 protein gets one entry after TCRdb re-called the PCR reads with MiXCR. This sample carries around 960,000 distinct CDR3 sequences, about 29% of them seen once, and the ten largest clones take roughly 31%. Sequences were derived from PBMCs, mostly from graft donor cells, sampled 360 days after TCRalphabeta/CD19-depleted stem cell transplant. These receptors were obtained from a boy younger than two who had a stem cell transplant for SCID, so the T cells may come from the graft donor. Each CDR3 is given with its conserved first and last residue. The order of the fields is D gene, V gene, J gene, clone size, CDR3 protein, CDR3 DNA. D genes are given only for firm matches. Some rows have no size entry. The others give once, few or many, or a class for an expanded clone.

>TRBD2|TRBV6-1|TRBJ2-3|-
CASSEDLPGLAGTDTQYF
TGTGCCAGCAGTGAAGATCTCCCGGGACTAGCGGGCACAGATACGCAGTATTTT
>TRBD2|TRBV20-1|TRBJ2-3|-
CSARLAGAGDTQYF
TGCAGTGCTAGACTAGCGGGGGCAGGGGATACGCAGTATTTT
>-|TRBV11-2|TRBJ1-1|few
CASSPWAGVGRYPNTEAFF
TGTGCCAGCAGCCCATGGGCGGGGGTTGGTCGTTATCCGAACACTGAAGCTTTCTTT
>-|TRBV6-5|TRBJ2-1|few
CASSSRHSYNEQFF
TGTGCCAGCAGTTCTCGTCACTCCTACAATGAGCAGTTCTTC
>TRBD1|TRBV12-3/TRBV12-4|TRBJ2-7|few
CASSYRPGTGAAYEQYF
TGTGCCAGCAGTTACCGACCCGGGACAGGGGCAGCCTACGAGCAGTACTTC
>-|TRBV7-6|TRBJ2-2|-
CASSYRQSSLTGELFF
TGTGCCAGCAGCTATAGACAGTCTTCCCTCACCGGGGAGCTGTTTTTT
>-|TRBV12-3/TRBV12-4|TRBJ1-1|-
CASSPWRKNTEAFF
TGTGCCAGCAGCCCGTGGCGGAAAAACACTGAAGCTTTCTTT
>TRBD1|TRBV27|TRBJ2-7|few
CASSFQQGGEQYF
TGTGCCAGCAGTTTTCAACAGGGGGGCGAGCAGTACTTC
>TRBD1|TRBV5-1|TRBJ1-2|-
CASSTRTGYGYTF
TGCGCCAGCAGCACTCGGACAGGGTATGGCTACACCTTC
>-|TRBV4-3|TRBJ2-2|many
CASSQDRLIGELFF
TGCGCCAGCAGCCAAGATAGGTTGATCGGGGAGCTGTTTTTT
>-|TRBV12-3/TRBV12-4|TRBJ1-1|few
CASSLRAIRNTEAFF
TGTGCCAGCAGTTTAAGGGCCATAAGGAACACTGAAGCTTTCTTT
>-|TRBV7-9|TRBJ2-2|-
CASSTLLKGELFF
TGTGCCAGCAGCACACTCTTAAAAGGGGAGCTGTTTTTT
>-|TRBV6-2/TRBV6-3|TRBJ2-3|-
CASSWRGPDTQYF
TGTGCCAGCAGTTGGAGGGGGCCAGATACGCAGTATTTT
>-|TRBV5-5|TRBJ2-7|-
CASSLGGRAISYEQYF
TGTGCCAGCAGCTTGGGGGGCAGGGCGATCTCCTACGAGCAGTACTTC
>-|TRBV6-1|TRBJ2-1|-
CASSFGGGYEQFF
TGTGCCAGCTCGTTTGGAGGAGGTTATGAGCAGTTCTTC
>-|TRBV12-3/TRBV12-4|TRBJ2-1|few
CASSFSGGNHNEQFF
TGTGCCAGCAGTTTCTCTGGGGGAAACCACAATGAGCAGTTCTTC
>-|TRBV5-1|TRBJ2-7|once
CASSLRDSRKPNIREQYF
TGCGCCAGCAGCTTGAGAGACTCTAGGAAACCGAACATTAGGGAGCAGTACTTC
>-|TRBV5-1|TRBJ1-1|once
CASSYLSENTEAFF
TGCGCCAGCAGCTACCTGTCAGAGAACACTGAAGCTTTCTTT
>TRBD2|TRBV3-1|TRBJ2-4|few
CASSHWNRGGPAKNIQYF
TGTGCCAGCAGCCACTGGAACCGGGGGGGACCAGCCAAAAACATTCAGTACTTC
>TRBD1|TRBV5-1|TRBJ1-1|-
CASSPRDSSFTEAFF
TGCGCCAGCAGCCCCCGGGACAGTAGTTTCACTGAAGCTTTCTTT
>-|TRBV21-1|TRBJ1-2|-
CASSPPRRGYTF
TGTGCCAGCAGCCCTCCCCGGAGGGGCTACACCTTC
>-|TRBV5-1|TRBJ2-6|few
CASSWTGFSNVLTF
TGCGCCAGCAGCTGGACGGGATTTTCCAACGTCCTGACTTTC
>TRBD2|TRBV27|TRBJ2-6|-
CASSSHSGGPDSGANVLTF
TGTGCCAGCAGTTCACATAGCGGGGGGCCCGACTCTGGGGCCAACGTCCTGACTTTC
>-|TRBV9|TRBJ2-1|many
CASSVGSGSYNEQFF
TGTGCCAGCAGCGTAGGTAGCGGATCCTACAATGAGCAGTTCTTC
>-|TRBV20-1|TRBJ2-3|few
CSASPGLVGTDTQYF
TGCAGTGCTAGCCCGGGACTTGTTGGCACAGATACGCAGTATTTT
>-|TRBV5-6|TRBJ2-4|few
CASSRQANIQYF
TGTGCCAGCAGCCGCCAGGCCAACATTCAGTACTTC
>-|TRBV5-1|TRBJ1-2|once
CASSLATGIRGYTF
TGCGCCAGCAGCTTGGCCACAGGGATTCGTGGCTACACCTTC
>-|TRBV12-3/TRBV12-4|TRBJ2-1|few
CASSFPSRVLNNEQFF
TGTGCCAGCAGTTTCCCTAGCCGTGTGTTAAACAATGAGCAGTTCTTC
>TRBD2|TRBV28|TRBJ2-7|few
CASSFGGEAYEQYF
TGTGCCAGCAGTTTCGGGGGGGAGGCCTACGAGCAGTACTTC
>-|TRBV11-2|TRBJ2-2|-
CASSFERLAGELFF
TGTGCCAGCAGCTTTGAGAGATTGGCCGGGGAGCTGTTTTTT
>TRBD1|TRBV12-3/TRBV12-4|TRBJ1-1|-
CASSFVVDREEAEAFF
TGTGCCAGCAGTTTTGTCGTCGACAGGGAGGAAGCTGAAGCTTTCTTT
>-|TRBV9|TRBJ1-2|-
CASSVEPGPAGGYTF
TGTGCCAGCAGCGTAGAACCCGGACCGGCGGGGGGCTACACCTTC
>-|TRBV5-5|TRBJ2-5|many
CASSLRGIQETQYF
TGTGCCAGCAGCTTGCGGGGGATCCAAGAGACCCAGTACTTC
>TRBD1|TRBV25-1|TRBJ1-4|many
CASTDRVNEKLFF
TGTGCCAGCACCGACAGGGTTAATGAAAAACTGTTTTTT
>TRBD1|TRBV29-1|TRBJ2-3|few
CSCRGQGAYADTQYF
TGCAGCTGCCGAGGACAGGGGGCTTATGCAGATACGCAGTATTTT
>TRBD1|TRBV5-1|TRBJ2-5|few
CASRSGTGGTQETQYF
TGCGCCAGCAGATCCGGGACAGGGGGGACGCAAGAGACCCAGTACTTC